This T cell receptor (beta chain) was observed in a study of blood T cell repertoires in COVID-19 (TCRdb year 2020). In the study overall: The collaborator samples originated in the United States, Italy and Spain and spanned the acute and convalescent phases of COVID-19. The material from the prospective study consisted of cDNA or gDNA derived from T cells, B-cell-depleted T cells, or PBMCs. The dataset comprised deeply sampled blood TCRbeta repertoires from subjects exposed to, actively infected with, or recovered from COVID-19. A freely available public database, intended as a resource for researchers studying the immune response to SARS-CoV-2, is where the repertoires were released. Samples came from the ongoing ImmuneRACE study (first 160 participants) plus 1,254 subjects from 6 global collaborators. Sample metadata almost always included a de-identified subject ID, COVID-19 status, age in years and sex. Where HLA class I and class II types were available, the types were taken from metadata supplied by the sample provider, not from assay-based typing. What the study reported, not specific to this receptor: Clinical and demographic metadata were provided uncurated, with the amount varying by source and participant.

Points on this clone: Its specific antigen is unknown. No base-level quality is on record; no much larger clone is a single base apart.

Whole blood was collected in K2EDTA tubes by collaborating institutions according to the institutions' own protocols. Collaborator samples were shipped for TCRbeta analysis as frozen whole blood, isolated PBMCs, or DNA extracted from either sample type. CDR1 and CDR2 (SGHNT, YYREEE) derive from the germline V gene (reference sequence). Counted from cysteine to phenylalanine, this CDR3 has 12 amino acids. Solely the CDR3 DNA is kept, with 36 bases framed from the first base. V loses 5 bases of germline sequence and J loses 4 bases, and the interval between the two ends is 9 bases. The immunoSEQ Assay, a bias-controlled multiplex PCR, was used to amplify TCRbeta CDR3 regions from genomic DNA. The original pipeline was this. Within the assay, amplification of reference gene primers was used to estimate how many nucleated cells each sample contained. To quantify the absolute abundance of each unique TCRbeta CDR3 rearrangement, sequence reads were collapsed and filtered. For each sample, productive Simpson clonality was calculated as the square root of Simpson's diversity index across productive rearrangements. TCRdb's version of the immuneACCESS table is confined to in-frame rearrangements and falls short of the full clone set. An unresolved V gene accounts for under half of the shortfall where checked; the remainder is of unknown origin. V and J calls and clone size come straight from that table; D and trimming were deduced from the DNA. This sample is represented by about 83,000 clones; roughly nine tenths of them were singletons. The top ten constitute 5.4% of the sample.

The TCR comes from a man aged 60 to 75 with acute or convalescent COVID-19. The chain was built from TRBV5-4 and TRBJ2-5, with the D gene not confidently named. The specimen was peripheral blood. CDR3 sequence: CASSVEAETQYF. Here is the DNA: TGTGCCAGCAGTGTAGAAGCAGAGACCCAGTACTTC.